Each of the 20 T cell receptor beta chains below was sequenced from the same sample in a study of T cell clusters in autoimmune cytopenias. TRB amplification used around 0.25 ug of peripheral blood genomic DNA. One tube held mixed TRB-A and TRB-B primer pools for touch-down PCR. TCRdb re-called the multiplex PCR reads, yielding one record per CDR3 amino acid sequence without DNA. This table lists roughly 6,800 distinct CDR3 sequences. The same data also went into a second study, on T cell repertoires in aging, cancer and after chemotherapy.

The sequenced sample consisted of peripheral blood. These receptor sequences come from a human donor in good health.

The rearrangement uses TRBV5-5 and TRBJ2-1; TCRdb's D call of TRBD2 is untestable without DNA. Germline V lookup: CDR1 SGHKS, CDR2 YYEKEE (reference sequence). There are 17 residues in the CDR3. CDR3 sequence reads: CASSLLGGKSSYNEQFF.

The chain employs TRBV18 and TRBJ2-1; TCRdb's D call, TRBD2, is unchecked because there is no DNA. The CDR3 is 15 residues long. The V gene's germline CDR1 is KGHSH and CDR2 LQKENI. This chain's CDR3 is CASSPRGTSANEQFF.

The V call is TRBV12-3 or TRBV12-4, the J call TRBJ2-3; TCRdb proposes TRBD1, but this gene call is untestable without DNA. The CDR3 is 15 amino acids. This CDR3 reads CASSTGQGFKNTQYF.

The chain couples TRBV6-6 to TRBJ2-3; as DNA is missing, the TRBD1 call by TCRdb cannot be tested. The CDR3 is made up of 15 amino acids. Germline lookup yields CDR1 MNHNY and CDR2 SVGAGI (reference sequence). The CDR3: CASSSPGQGTDTQYF.

Considering frequency, this clonotype is medium-sized. The genes are TRBV29-1 and TRBJ2-1; TCRdb returns TRBD2, unconfirmable since there is no DNA. The CDR3 extends over 14 amino acids. Germline V lookup: CDR1 SQVTM, CDR2 ANQGSEA. The CDR3 region is CSHRGASGSNEQFF.

This sequence joins TRBV12-3 or TRBV12-4 and TRBJ1-2; TCRdb reports TRBD1, a call that lacks DNA to check it against. This CDR3 has 16 residues. This chain's CDR3 is CASSSTTTQGGYGYTF.

The chain employs TRBV12-3 or TRBV12-4 and TRBJ2-5; the TCRdb call, TRBD1, lacks DNA for checking. The CDR3 is made up of 14 amino acids. CDR3: CASSLVRGRGTQYF.

The chain has TRBV5-6 and TRBJ1-2. Per germline, CDR1 SGHDT and CDR2 YYEEEE. This CDR3 comprises 13 residues. The CDR3 loop is CASSLSETYGYTF.

The V call is TRBV5-6, the J call TRBJ2-1; the D call from TCRdb, TRBD2, cannot be confirmed without DNA. The CDR3 covers 15 residues. CDR1 SGHDT and CDR2 YYEEEE come from the germline V gene. The CDR3 region is CASSLLAVRDNEQFF.

The rearrangement links TRBV18 to TRBJ1-5. CDR3 length: 13 residues. From germline, CDR1 is KGHSH and CDR2 LQKENI. The CDR3 sequence is CASSPATIQPQHF.

This chain uses TRBV13 with TRBJ1-1; TCRdb lists TRBD1, though no DNA is available to test this call. The CDR3 contains 15 residues. From germline, CDR1 is PRHDT and CDR2 FYEKMQ (reference sequence). CDR3: CASRQTLRRSLSAFF. Complete variable domain (other parts from reference TRBV13 and TRBJ1-1): AAGVIQSPRHLIKEKRETATLKCYPIPRHDTVYWYQQGPGQDPQFLISFYEKMQSDKGSIPDRFSAQQFSDYHSELNMSSLELGDSALYFCASRQTLRRSLSAFFGQGTRLTVV.

The V gene is TRBV5-1, the J gene TRBJ2-1; TCRdb's assignment of TRBD2 cannot be checked, as there is no DNA. The CDR3 length is 15 residues. Germline-derived CDR1 and CDR2 are SGHRS and YFSETQ. Here the CDR3 reads CASSLLQREATEQFF.

V usage is TRBV13 and J usage is TRBJ2-3; the D call from TCRdb, TRBD1, cannot be confirmed without DNA. The CDR3 totals 14 residues. Germline V CDR1 and CDR2: PRHDT, FYEKMQ (reference sequence). This CDR3 is CASSLRGSTDTQYF.

The CDR3 spells CASSDPGQGQETQYF. J is TRBJ2-5 and V is TRBV6-1; TCRdb lists TRBD1, though no DNA is available to test this call. CDR3 length: 15 residues. In germline, CDR1 is MNHNS, CDR2 SASEGT.

Its frequency marks this clonotype as medium-sized. V is TRBV11-1 and J is TRBJ2-1; TCRdb outputs TRBD1, but without DNA this stays unchecked. CDR1 is SGHAT and CDR2 is FQDESV in the germline V gene (reference sequence). There are 17 residues in the CDR3. The CDR3: CASIQTRRQGGGNEQFF.

The chain uses TRBV6-1 and TRBJ1-2; absent DNA, TCRdb's TRBD1 call cannot be checked. The length of the CDR3 is 14 residues. Germline CDR1 and CDR2: MNHNS and SASEGT. CDR3: CASSEEPTGSGYTF.

By frequency, this clonotype registers medium-sized. This chain joins TRBV29-1 and TRBJ2-1; there is no DNA to check the TCRdb D call of TRBD1. This CDR3 has 13 amino acids. Germline V gives CDR1 SQVTM, CDR2 ANQGSEA. CDR3 protein: CSVELGGYNEQFF.

By frequency, this clonotype is medium-sized. The chain carries TRBV29-1 and TRBJ2-7. This CDR3 has 11 residues. Germline V gene data show CDR1 as SQVTM and CDR2 as ANQGSEA. Here the CDR3 reads CSVGAGPEQYF.

The CDR3 is CASSVDFSSYNEQFF. The rearrangement links TRBV5-4 to TRBJ2-1. The length of the CDR3 is 15 residues. CDR1 and CDR2 from the germline V gene are SGHNT and YYREEE (reference sequence).

In terms of frequency, this clonotype is medium-sized (0.01 to 0.1%). The J gene is TRBJ2-1, the V gene TRBV19; TCRdb designates TRBD1, a call that cannot be tested without DNA. From germline, CDR1 is LNHDA and CDR2 SQIVND (reference sequence). CDR3 length: 17 residues. The chain's CDR3 is CASTVPGTPQAYNEQFF.